This T cell receptor beta chain was observed in a study of a mutant IDH1 vaccine in newly diagnosed glioma. From germline, CDR1 is SGHRS and CDR2 YFSETQ. Trimming stripped 2 bases from V and 0 bases from J, with 6 bases between. The CDR3 spans 15 residues. The sample's time point: week 11, during vaccination. The study gave 300 ug of mutant IDH1 20-mer peptide per vaccine dose, with topical imiquimod. There were new WHO grade 3 or 4 astrocytomas in the donors, and these were IDH1-mutant and ATRX-lost. A note on this clone: Its antigen remains unidentified.

Using immunoSEQ multiplex PCR, the repertoire was profiled, and TCRdb retains in-frame clones only, with some absent. This table has 60,000 to 75,000 clones, about 84% appearing once. The starting material was PBMCs, obtained from a glioma patient whose treatment included an IDH1 peptide vaccine. The rearrangement joins TRBV5-1 to TRBJ2-6; D is unclear. The TCR originated in a man aged 30-40 years with glioma. CDR3 residues: CASSFTNSGANVLTF. CDR3 nucleotides: TGCGCCAGCAGCTTTACCAACTCTGGGGCCAACGTCCTGACTTTC.